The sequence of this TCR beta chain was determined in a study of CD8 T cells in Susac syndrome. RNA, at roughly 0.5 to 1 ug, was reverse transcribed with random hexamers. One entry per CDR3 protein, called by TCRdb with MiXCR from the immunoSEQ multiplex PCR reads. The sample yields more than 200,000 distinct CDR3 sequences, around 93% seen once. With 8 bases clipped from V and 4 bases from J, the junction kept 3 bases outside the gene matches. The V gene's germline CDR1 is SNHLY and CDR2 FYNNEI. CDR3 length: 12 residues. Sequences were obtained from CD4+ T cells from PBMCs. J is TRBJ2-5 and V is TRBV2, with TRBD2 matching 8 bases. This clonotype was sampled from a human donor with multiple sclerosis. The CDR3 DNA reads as TGTGCCAGCGGCGGGAGGAGAGAGACCCAGTACTTC. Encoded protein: CASGGRRETQYF.